A single sample gave rise to the 15 T cell receptor beta chains below, sequenced in a study of T-cell reconstitution after alpha-beta-depleted transplantation in children. Unique molecular identifiers tagged the TCRbeta library. Each CDR3 protein gets one entry after TCRdb re-called the PCR reads with MiXCR. Found here are more than 150,000 distinct CDR3 sequences, about 6.4% of them singletons; the top ten hold 3% to 3.5%. This sample comprised PBMCs from the stem cell graft donor, obtained from the stem cell graft. The receptors originated from a human donor who donated a stem cell graft to a child with Wiskott-Aldrich syndrome.

The chain combines TRBV7-2 with TRBJ1-1; no firm D call. Looked up from germline, CDR1 is SGHTA and CDR2 is FQGNSA. Trimming took off 4 bases at V and 0 bases at J, with 9 bases between the two ends. CDR3 length equals 14 residues. CDR3 sequence (DNA): TGTGCCAGCAGCTGGGAACAGCTGAACACTGAAGCTTTCTTT. Translated: CASSWEQLNTEAFF.

In its sample, this clonotype was seen many times. The chain recombines TRBV27 with TRBJ2-1, with D possibly TRBD1 on 5 matching bases. The germline V gene encodes CDR1 MNHEY and CDR2 SMNVEV (reference sequence). The V gene lost 5 bases and the J gene lost 2 bases, with 13 bases spanning the gap. There are 15 residues in the CDR3. CDR3 region: CASSPTRVPYNEQFF. CDR3 in DNA: TGTGCCAGCAGTCCGACCAGGGTACCCTACAATGAGCAGTTCTTC.

This clonotype was seen only a few times. The rearrangement links TRBV7-9 to TRBJ2-1; 9 bases map to TRBD1. CDR1 and CDR2 from the germline V gene are SEHNR and FQNEAQ (reference sequence). The CDR3 has 16 amino acids. V shed 5 bases and J 3 bases; nucleotides not matched to a gene: 8. Here the CDR3 reads CASSRIRQGDYNEQFF. The CDR3 DNA reads as TGTGCCAGCAGCCGTATACGACAGGGGGACTACAATGAGCAGTTCTTC.

The V gene is TRBV19, the J gene TRBJ1-2; unclear D gene. The CDR3 has 11 residues. Trimming removed 4 bases from V and 13 bases from J, with 13 bases in between. The germline V gene encodes CDR1 LNHDA and CDR2 SQIVND (reference sequence). DNA of the CDR3: TGTGCCAGTAGTACCCAGTGGGCAGTCACCTTC. Encoded protein: CASSTQWAVTF.

This clonotype was counted at least ten times. CDR3 loop: CASGILVGDLSGELFF. For the CDR3, the DNA is TGTGCCAGCGGCATCCTCGTGGGGGATCTATCCGGGGAGCTGTTTTTT. The rearrangement uses TRBV12-3 or TRBV12-4 and TRBJ2-2; tentatively, D is TRBD1 or TRBD2 (5 bases each). The CDR3 contains 16 residues. V was cut by 8 bases and J by 6 bases, with 22 bases left in between.

This clonotype came up many times. The rearrangement links TRBV6-5 to TRBJ1-2, with D unclear. CDR3 size: 15 residues. Germline V gives CDR1 MNHEY, CDR2 SVGAGI. Trimming pared 0 bases from V and 0 bases from J, leaving 8 bases between. The CDR3 protein is CASSYSGSTNYGYTF. The CDR3 nucleotides read TGTGCCAGCAGTTACTCGGGGAGTACTAACTATGGCTACACCTTC.

At least ten counts were recorded for this clonotype. The chain is built from TRBV20-1 and TRBJ1-5; TRBD1 agrees at 7 bases. Germline assignment: CDR1 DFQATT and CDR2 SNEGSKA (reference sequence). V lost 6 bases and J lost 4; bases outside the gene matches: 12. This CDR3 has 15 residues. The CDR3: CSANQGDSRNQPQHF. The CDR3 DNA follows: TGCAGTGCCAACCAGGGGGACAGCCGAAATCAGCCCCAGCATTTT.

There are many counts of this clonotype. The gene calls are TRBV7-2 and TRBJ2-7, with 9 nucleotides matching TRBD1. Germline CDR1 is SGHTA and CDR2 is FQGNSA. With 5 bases clipped from V and 3 bases from J, the junction kept 11 bases outside the gene matches. CDR3 size: 16 residues. The CDR3 nucleotides are TGTGCCAGCAGCCCTGGGTGGGGGACAGGGTTCTACGAGCAGTACTTC. Protein product: CASSPGWGTGFYEQYF.

This clonotype was observed many times. V is TRBV29-1 and J is TRBJ2-1, with TRBD1 matching 8 bases. Germline V gene sequence: CDR1 SQVTM, CDR2 ANQGSEA. After removal of 6 bases from V and 4 bases from J, the junction contained 14 bases not matched to a gene. The CDR3 is 16 residues long. The CDR3 region has the DNA TGCAGCGTAAGGACAGGGACCCCGACCAGATACAATGAGCAGTTCTTC. Encoded protein: CSVRTGTPTRYNEQFF.

This clonotype occurred a few times. The chain uses TRBV20-1 and TRBJ1-5; weak D call: TRBD1 (6 bases). Trimming took 6 bases from V and 0 from J, leaving 21 bases between them. The CDR3 runs to 17 residues. Germline CDR1 and CDR2: DFQATT and SNEGSKA (reference sequence). The CDR3 protein is CSANNPTDRISNQPQHF. The DNA of the CDR3 is TGCAGTGCGAACAACCCCACGGACAGAATTAGCAATCAGCCCCAGCATTTT.

This clonotype has ten or more counts. V usage is TRBV7-9 and J usage is TRBJ1-5, with TRBD1 matching 11 bases. The CDR3 extends over 14 amino acids. Germline lookup yields CDR1 SEHNR and CDR2 FQNEAQ (reference sequence). V lost 4 bases, J lost 7 bases, and 3 bases stayed unmatched. CDR3 in amino acids: CASSSDRGHQPQHF. The CDR3 DNA is TGTGCCAGCAGCTCGGACAGGGGGCACCAGCCCCAGCATTTT. Full variable domain (rest looked up from reference TRBV7-9 and TRBJ1-5): DTGVSQNPRHKITKRGQNVTFRCDPISEHNRLYWYRQTLGQGPEFLTYFQNEAQLEKSRLLSDRFSAERPKGSFSTLEIQRTEQGDSAMYLCASSSDRGHQPQHFGDGTRLSIL.

This clonotype was detected ten times or more. The CDR3 DNA follows: TGCAGCGTCCGACAGGGGCCCGGGGAGCTGTTTTTT. Translating it yields CSVRQGPGELFF. J is TRBJ2-2 and V is TRBV29-1; 8 bases fit TRBD1. Per germline, CDR1 SQVTM and CDR2 ANQGSEA. The CDR3 consists of 12 residues. Losses at the gene ends were 6 bases for V and 6 bases for J; bases not matched to a gene: 3.

The table lists this clonotype with many counts. V is TRBV12-3 or TRBV12-4 and J is TRBJ2-1, with TRBD1 identical over 8 bases. Unmatched junction bases numbered 4, after V lost 6 bases and J lost 6 bases. The CDR3 runs to 13 residues. CDR3 DNA: TGTGCCAGCAGGCTTACAGGGGGCAATGAGCAGTTCTTC. Translation: CASRLTGGNEQFF.

This clonotype was picked up many times. V gene TRBV19 combines with J gene TRBJ1-1; D ambiguous. This CDR3 region has 15 residues. Between the trimmed V and J ends, which lost 5 bases and 1 base, there was a span of 14 bases. CDR1 and CDR2 (germline): LNHDA, SQIVND (reference sequence). The CDR3 nucleotides read TGTGCCAGTAGTTCTCCGAGGCAGAAGAACACTGAAGCTTTCTTT. Amino acid sequence: CASSSPRQKNTEAFF.

This clonotype was picked up a small number of times. The chain carries TRBV5-1 and TRBJ2-1; 8 nucleotides align to TRBD2. V shed 0 bases and J 4 bases; nucleotides not matched to a gene: 3. The CDR3 has 15 residues. From germline, CDR1 is SGHRS and CDR2 YFSETQ. CDR3 in amino acids: CASSLEAGVYNEQFF. In DNA form, the CDR3 reads TGCGCCAGCAGCTTGGAAGCGGGGGTATACAATGAGCAGTTCTTC.